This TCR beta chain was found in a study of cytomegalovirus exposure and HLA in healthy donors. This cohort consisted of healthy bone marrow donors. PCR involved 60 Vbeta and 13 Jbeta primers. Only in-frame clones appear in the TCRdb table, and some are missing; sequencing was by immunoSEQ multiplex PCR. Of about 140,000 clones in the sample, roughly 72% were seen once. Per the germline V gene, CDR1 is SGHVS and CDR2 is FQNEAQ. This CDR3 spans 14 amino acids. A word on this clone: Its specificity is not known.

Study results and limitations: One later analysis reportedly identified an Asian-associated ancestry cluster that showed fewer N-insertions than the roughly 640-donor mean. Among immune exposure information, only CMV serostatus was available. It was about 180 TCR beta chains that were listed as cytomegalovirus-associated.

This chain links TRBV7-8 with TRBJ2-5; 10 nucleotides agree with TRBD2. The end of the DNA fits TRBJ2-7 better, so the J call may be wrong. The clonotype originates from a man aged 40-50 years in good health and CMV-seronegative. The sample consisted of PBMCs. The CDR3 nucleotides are TGTGCCAGCAGCCGTATGGGACTAGCGACCGAGCAGTACTTC. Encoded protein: CASSRMGLATEQYF.